This TCR beta chain originates from a study of T cells in Graves' hyperthyroidism and ophthalmopathy. Study summary: Peripheral blood was collected at initial diagnosis, before any treatment.

When ophthalmopathy did not progress within 18 months, Graves' hyperthyroidism was considered stable. Around 9.9 ml of fresh peripheral blood supplied the PBMCs. This clonotype was found many times. The source material, RNA transcripts, was used to amplify TCR beta CDR3 regions. A set of HTBI primers served as the primers for a first-round RT-PCR of the TCR CDR3. TCRdb processed the multiplex PCR reads anew with MiXCR; each CDR3 protein has one entry. The sample holds about 500,000 distinct CDR3 sequences; over 13% are singletons and the top ten take around a sixth. This CDR3 comprises 15 residues. Germline assignment: CDR1 SNHLY and CDR2 FYNNEI. Trimming at V came to 3 bases and at J to 8 bases, leaving 9 bases not matched to a gene.

This TCR derives from a young woman with Graves' hyperthyroidism. The sequenced material came from blood. The chain is built from TRBV2 and TRBJ2-3; 9 bases line up with TRBD2. The CDR3 coding sequence is TGTGCCAGCAGTGAGGTAGCGGGAGACCGGGCTACGCAGTATTTT. Translation gives CASSEVAGDRATQYF.